These 5 T cell receptor beta chains originate from one sample sequenced in a study of cytomegalovirus exposure and HLA in healthy donors. With 60 Vbeta and 13 Jbeta primers, the PCR was carried out. Repertoires were generated with immunoSEQ multiplex PCR, while TCRdb's copy carries only in-frame clones and drops some. The sample lists around 130,000 clones; approximately 80% were seen once. The material sequenced was PBMCs. The source of these receptors is a woman aged 18-29 years in good health and CMV-seronegative.

The chain's CDR3 is CASSRQGSNNQPQHF. The DNA of the CDR3 is TGTGCCAGCAGTCGCCAGGGGAGTAACAATCAGCCCCAGCATTTT. J is TRBJ1-5 and V is TRBV2, with D tentatively TRBD1 (6 bases). Germline loops: CDR1 SNHLY, CDR2 FYNNEI. The V end was cut by 5 bases, the J end by 3 bases, with 14 bases between. CDR3 length: 15 residues.

The genes are TRBV18 and TRBJ1-5; no definite D call. The V end was cut by 2 bases, the J end by 6 bases, with 11 bases between. This CDR3 is built from 14 residues. CDR1 and CDR2 (germline): KGHSH, LQKENI. CDR3 protein: CASSPSTQSQPQHF. CDR3 DNA sequence: TGTGCCAGCTCACCATCGACACAAAGTCAGCCCCAGCATTTT. Based on the CDR3 plus reference TRBV18 and TRBJ1-5, the full variable domain is NAGVMQNPRHLVRRRGQEARLRCSPMKGHSHVYWYRQLPEEGLKFMVYLQKENIIDESGMPKERFSAEFPKEGPSILRIQQVVRGDSAAYFCASSPSTQSQPQHFGDGTRLSIL.

In nucleotides, the CDR3 is TGCGCCAGCAGCCCGGATCCAGCCCGGGTCACCGGGGAGCTGTTTTTT. The encoded protein is CASSPDPARVTGELFF. The V gene is TRBV5-1, the J gene TRBJ2-2; D ambiguous. Germline V gene data show CDR1 as SGHRS and CDR2 as YFSETQ. The CDR3 totals 16 residues. V lost 4 bases, J lost 4 bases, and 17 bases lay in between.

This clone was recorded once. At one end the junction does not follow the germline gene, possibly because of a read error. This chain connects TRBV6-7 to TRBJ2-4, with 10 nucleotides matching TRBD2. TRBV6-7 is assigned to the ORF class and has an uncertain function. This CDR3 has 17 amino acids. CDR3 amino acids: CATQRGGEVRAKNSQYF. The CDR3 coding sequence is TGTGCCACCCAGCGGGGGGGAGAGGTTAGGGCCAAAAACAGTCAGTACTTC.

This sequence joins TRBV19 and TRBJ1-4, with TRBD1 matching over 7 bases. Losses at the gene ends were 1 base for V and 4 bases for J; bases not matched to a gene: 3. Germline loops: CDR1 LNHDA, CDR2 SQIVND (reference sequence). The CDR3 extends over 15 amino acids. CDR3 amino acids: CASSIVHRGNEKLFF. The CDR3 DNA sequence: TGTGCCAGTAGTATAGTCCACAGGGGTAATGAAAAACTGTTTTTT.